The present entry profiles one T cell receptor beta chain with its context. These data originate in a study of T-cell memory formation after mild COVID-19. The V gene's germline CDR1 is DFQATT and CDR2 SNEGSKA (reference sequence). This CDR3 comprises 15 residues. Trimming removed 6 bases from V and 2 bases from J, with 19 bases in between. TCRdb reprocessed the 5' RACE reads with MiXCR, giving one entry per CDR3 protein. The table has roughly 350,000 distinct CDR3 sequences, more than 20% seen once. Sequenced input: PBMCs or a T cell subset sorted from them (not recorded which). The receptor comes from an adult woman who had mild COVID-19 (a few samples of this study predate the infection). Cell type and time point are not known. The chain couples TRBV20-1 to TRBJ1-2, with a tentative D call TRBD1 (5 bases). CDR3 in amino acids: CSARGGTRLNYGYTF. The CDR3 bases are TGCAGTGCCCGCGGGGGTACGCGTTTGAACTATGGCTACACCTTC.